These T cell receptor beta chains were read from a single sample in a study of graft-versus-host responses after intestinal transplantation. No antigen has been identified for these receptors. Sequencing used immunoSEQ multiplex PCR; TCRdb keeps in-frame clones, though not all of them. The table records more than 70,000 clones, around 90% of them present only once. This sample comprised unstimulated CD8+ T cells sorted from spleen or lymph node cells, obtained before transplant. The receptors here all came from a human donor who was the organ donor for an intestinal transplant. CDR3s include the opening cysteine and the closing phenylalanine or tryptophan. Fields, in order: J gene, clone size, D gene, V gene, CDR3 DNA, CDR3 protein. D genes are given only for firm matches. A clone size is listed for some rows: how often the clone was seen (once, few, many), or a class if it is expanded.

>TRBJ2-3|-|-|TRBV5-1
TGCGCCAGCAGCTTGGGGGCTAGCAGTACGGATACGCAGTATTTT
CASSLGASSTDTQYF
>TRBJ1-1|-|-|TRBV28
TGTGCCAGCAGCAGCACATGGGGAGCCACTGAAGCTTTCTTT
CASSSTWGATEAFF
>TRBJ2-5|-|TRBD1|TRBV5-4
TGTGCCAGCAGCGGAGGAGGGACAGGGGGGGAGACCCAGTACTTC
CASSGGGTGGETQYF
>TRBJ1-2|-|TRBD1|TRBV19
TGTGCCAGTAGTCCTCACAGGGGGAGTAACTATGGCTACACCTTC
CASSPHRGSNYGYTF
>TRBJ1-5|-|-|TRBV7-9
TGTGCCAGCAGCCGAGGGGGTTCTCAGCCCCAGCATTTT
CASSRGGSQPQHF
>TRBJ1-2|-|TRBD1|TRBV9
TGTGCCAGCAGCGGGACAGGGGATGGCTACACCTTC
CASSGTGDGYTF
>TRBJ1-2|-|-|TRBV10-3
TGTGCCATCTCGACTGCTAGGCGGCACTATGGCTACACCTTC
CAISTARRHYGYTF
>TRBJ1-6|-|-|TRBV5-6
TGTGCCAGCAGCTTGGTCTATCGGGATTCACCCCTCCACTTT
CASSLVYRDSPLHF
>TRBJ2-1|-|TRBD1|TRBV11-2
TGTGCCAGCAGCCTACCGGGACAGGGCCCCCACAATGAGCAGTTCTTC
CASSLPGQGPHNEQFF
>TRBJ2-1|once|-|TRBV4-3
TGCGCCAGCAGCCCTCGGACAATTGGGAATGAGCAGTTCTTC
CASSPRTIGNEQFF
>TRBJ1-3|-|-|TRBV4-2
TGTGCCAGCAGCCAAGAACAGGTGGAGTCGGGAAACACCATATATTTT
CASSQEQVESGNTIYF
>TRBJ2-3|-|TRBD2|TRBV7-9
TGTGCCAGCAGCGAATGGGGACTAGCGGGGAGATCAGATACGCAGTATTTT
CASSEWGLAGRSDTQYF
>TRBJ2-7|-|TRBD1|TRBV9
TGTGCCAGCAGCGTCAACAGGGGGTTAGGCGAGCAGTACTTC
CASSVNRGLGEQYF
>TRBJ2-1|-|-|TRBV2
TGTGCCAGCAGTGAAAGGTATACGGGCAATGAGCAGTTCTTC
CASSERYTGNEQFF